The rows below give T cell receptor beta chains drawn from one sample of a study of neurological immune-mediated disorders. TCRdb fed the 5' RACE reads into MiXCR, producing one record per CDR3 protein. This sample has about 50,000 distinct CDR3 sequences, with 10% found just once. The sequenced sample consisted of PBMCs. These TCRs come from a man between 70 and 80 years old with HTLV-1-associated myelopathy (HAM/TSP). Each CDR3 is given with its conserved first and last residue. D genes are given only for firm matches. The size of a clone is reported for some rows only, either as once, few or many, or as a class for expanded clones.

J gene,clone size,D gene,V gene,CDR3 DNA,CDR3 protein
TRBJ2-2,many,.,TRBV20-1,TGCAGTGCTAGACTCTCCGGGGAGCTGTTTTTT,CSARLSGELFF
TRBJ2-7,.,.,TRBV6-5,TGTGCCAGCAGGAAGACAAATTCCTACGAGCAGTACTTC,CASRKTNSYEQYF
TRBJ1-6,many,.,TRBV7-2,TGTGCCAGCAGCTTAAACCCCTTGATCAATTCACCCCTCCACTTT,CASSLNPLINSPLHF
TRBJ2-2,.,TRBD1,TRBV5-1,TGCGCCAGCAGCTTACAGGGGGCAATTGGTACCGGGGAGCTGTTTTTT,CASSLQGAIGTGELFF
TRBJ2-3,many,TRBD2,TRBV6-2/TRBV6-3,TGTGCCAGCAGACTCGCCGGGACTAGCTTTGATACGCAGTATTTT,CASRLAGTSFDTQYF
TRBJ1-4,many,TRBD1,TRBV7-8,TGTGCCAGCAGCCCCTCCGGGACAGGGTCTAAGGCTAATGAAAAACTGTTTTTT,CASSPSGTGSKANEKLFF
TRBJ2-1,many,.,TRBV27,TGTGCCGGGAGCCTCCCCACTATGGTCGGGGGGACACGAAAGCAGTTCTTC,CAGSLPTMVGGTRKQFF
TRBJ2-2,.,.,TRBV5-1,TGCGCCAGCAGCTACTCCGGGACCACCGGGGAGCTGTTTTTT,CASSYSGTTGELFF
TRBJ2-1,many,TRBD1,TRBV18,TGTGCCAGCTCAGGGGACAGTTACAATGAGCAGTTCTTC,CASSGDSYNEQFF
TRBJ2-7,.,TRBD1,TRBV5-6,TGTGCCAGCAATATGGACAGGGGCTACGAGCAGTACTTC,CASNMDRGYEQYF
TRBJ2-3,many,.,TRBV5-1,TGCGCCAGCAGCCCTTCGGGGGACTTGACAGATACGCAGTATTTT,CASSPSGDLTDTQYF
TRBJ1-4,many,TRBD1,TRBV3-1,TGTGCCAGCAGCGCCTACAGGGGAGAGGCTGAAAAACTGTTTTTT,CASSAYRGEAEKLFF
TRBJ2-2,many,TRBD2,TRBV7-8,TGTGCCAGCAGCCACAGACTAGCGGGAGGAAGAACCGGGGAGCTGTTTTTT,CASSHRLAGGRTGELFF
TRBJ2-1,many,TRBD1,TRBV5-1,TGCGCCAGCAGCTTGATGGGACAGGGATTAAATGAGCAGTTCTTC,CASSLMGQGLNEQFF
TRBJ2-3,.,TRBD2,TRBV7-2,TGTGCCAGTAGCCTAGCGGCCCCTCGAGCAGATACGCTGTATTTT,CASSLAAPRADTLYF
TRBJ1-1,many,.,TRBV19,TGTGCCAGTAGCCCCGGTTGGGGGCGGAGTGAAGCTTTCTTT,CASSPGWGRSEAFF
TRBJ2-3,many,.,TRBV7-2,TGTGCCAGCAGCCCCCCCCGGATGCGAGATACGCAGTATTTT,CASSPPRMRDTQYF
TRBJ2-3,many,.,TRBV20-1,TGCAGTGGTCTCGTCGGAAGCACAGATACGCAGTATTTT,CSGLVGSTDTQYF